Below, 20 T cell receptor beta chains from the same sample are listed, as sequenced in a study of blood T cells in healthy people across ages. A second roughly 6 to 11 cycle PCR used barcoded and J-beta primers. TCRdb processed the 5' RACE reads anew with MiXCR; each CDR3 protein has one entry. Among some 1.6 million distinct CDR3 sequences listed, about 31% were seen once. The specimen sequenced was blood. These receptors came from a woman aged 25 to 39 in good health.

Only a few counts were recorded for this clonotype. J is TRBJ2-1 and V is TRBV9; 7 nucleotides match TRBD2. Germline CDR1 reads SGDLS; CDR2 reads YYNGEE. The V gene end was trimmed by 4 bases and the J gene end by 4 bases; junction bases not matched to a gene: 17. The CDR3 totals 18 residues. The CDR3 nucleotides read TGTGCCAGCAGCTCGGAAAGGAGGGGTAGCGGGCCGTACAATGAGCAGTTCTTC. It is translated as CASSSERRGSGPYNEQFF. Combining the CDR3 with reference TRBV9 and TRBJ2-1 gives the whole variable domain DSGVTQTPKHLITATGQRVTLRCSPRSGDLSVYWYQQSLDQGLQFLIQYYNGEERAKGNILERFSAQQFPDLHSELNLSSLELGDSALYFCASSSERRGSGPYNEQFFGPGTRLTVL.

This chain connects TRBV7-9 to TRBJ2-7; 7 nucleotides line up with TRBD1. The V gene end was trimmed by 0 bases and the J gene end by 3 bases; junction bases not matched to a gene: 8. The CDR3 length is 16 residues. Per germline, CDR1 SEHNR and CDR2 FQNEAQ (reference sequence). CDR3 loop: CASSLAGTEVDYEQYF. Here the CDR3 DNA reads TGTGCCAGCAGCTTAGCCGGGACAGAAGTAGACTACGAGCAGTACTTC.

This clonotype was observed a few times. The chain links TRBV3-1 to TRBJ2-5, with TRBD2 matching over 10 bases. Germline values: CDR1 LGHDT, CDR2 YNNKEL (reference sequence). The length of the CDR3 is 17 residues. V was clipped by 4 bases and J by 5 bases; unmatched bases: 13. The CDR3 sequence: CASSRHGLADKSETQYF. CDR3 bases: TGTGCCAGCAGCCGACACGGACTAGCGGACAAGAGTGAGACCCAGTACTTC.

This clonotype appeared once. The CDR3 reads CASSQEPNTGELFF. In DNA, the CDR3 is TGCGCCAGCAGCCAAGAGCCGAACACCGGGGAGCTGTTTTTT. The genes are TRBV4-1 and TRBJ2-2; no clear D gene. V lost 0 bases to trimming and J lost 0 bases, with 2 bases between them. Germline V gene data show CDR1 as MGHRA and CDR2 as YSYEKL. CDR3 length: 14 amino acids.

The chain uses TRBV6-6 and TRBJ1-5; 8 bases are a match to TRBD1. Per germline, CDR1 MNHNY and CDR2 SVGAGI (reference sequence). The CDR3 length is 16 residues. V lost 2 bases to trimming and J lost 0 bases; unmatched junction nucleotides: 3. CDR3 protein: CASSYLGQDSNQPQHF. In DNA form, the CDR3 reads TGTGCCAGCAGTTACCTGGGACAGGATAGCAATCAGCCCCAGCATTTT.

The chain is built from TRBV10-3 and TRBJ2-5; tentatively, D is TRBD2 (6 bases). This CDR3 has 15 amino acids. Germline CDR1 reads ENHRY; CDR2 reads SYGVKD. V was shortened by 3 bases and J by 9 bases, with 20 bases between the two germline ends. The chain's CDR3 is CAISEAASWGEAQYF. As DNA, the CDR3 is TGTGCCATCAGTGAAGCGGCGTCCTGGGGGGAGGCCCAGTACTTC.

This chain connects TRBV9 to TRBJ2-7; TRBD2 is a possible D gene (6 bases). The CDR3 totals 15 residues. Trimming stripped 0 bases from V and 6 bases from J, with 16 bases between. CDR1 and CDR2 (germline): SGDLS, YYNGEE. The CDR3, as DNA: TGTGCCAGCAGCGTAGGCGGGACCCAAAGGGGCGAGCAGTACTTC. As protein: CASSVGGTQRGEQYF.

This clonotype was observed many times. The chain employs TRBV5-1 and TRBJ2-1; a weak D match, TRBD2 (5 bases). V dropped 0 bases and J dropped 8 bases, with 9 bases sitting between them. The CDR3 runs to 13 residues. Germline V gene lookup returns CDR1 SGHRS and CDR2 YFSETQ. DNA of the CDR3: TGCGCCAGCAGCTTGGCTGCGGGCTATGAGCAGTTCTTC. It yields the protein CASSLAAGYEQFF.

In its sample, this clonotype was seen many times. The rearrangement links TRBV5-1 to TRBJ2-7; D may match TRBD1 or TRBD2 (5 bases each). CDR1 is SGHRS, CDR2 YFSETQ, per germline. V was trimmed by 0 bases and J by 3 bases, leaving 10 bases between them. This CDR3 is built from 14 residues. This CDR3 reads CASSLEGRHYEQYF. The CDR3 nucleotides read TGCGCCAGCAGCTTGGAGGGACGACACTACGAGCAGTACTTC.

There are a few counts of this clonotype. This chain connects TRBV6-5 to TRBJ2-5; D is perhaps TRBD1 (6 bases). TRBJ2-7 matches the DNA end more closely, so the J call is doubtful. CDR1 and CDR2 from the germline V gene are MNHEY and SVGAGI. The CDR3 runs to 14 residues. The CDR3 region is CASSLDTGMGEQYF. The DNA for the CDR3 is TGTGCCAGCAGCTTAGATACAGGGATGGGCGAGCAGTACTTC.

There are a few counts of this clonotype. CDR3 region: CASSSNRVSFGTDTQYF. Here the CDR3 DNA reads TGTGCCAGCAGCTCAAACAGGGTATCTTTCGGCACAGATACGCAGTATTTT. The chain carries TRBV7-9 and TRBJ2-3, with D possibly matching TRBD1 (6 bases). Germline-derived CDR1 and CDR2 are SEHNR and FQNEAQ (reference sequence). V lost 4 bases and J 1 base, leaving 18 bases between the germline ends. The CDR3 consists of 17 residues.

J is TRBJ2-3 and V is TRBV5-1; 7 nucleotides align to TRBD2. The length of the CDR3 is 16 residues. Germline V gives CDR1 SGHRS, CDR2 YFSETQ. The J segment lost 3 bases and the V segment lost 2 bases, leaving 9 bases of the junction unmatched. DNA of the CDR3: TGCGCCAGCAGCTTCGAGGGCGGGGGTCGAACAGATACGCAGTATTTT. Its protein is CASSFEGGGRTDTQYF.

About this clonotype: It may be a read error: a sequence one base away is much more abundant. For the CDR3, the DNA is TGCGCCAGCAGCTCCACCCCGGGACATACCTACAATGAGCAGTTCTTC. Translation gives CASSSTPGHTYNEQFF. J is TRBJ2-1 and V is TRBV4-1; D is possibly TRBD1 (6 bases). Germline V gene data show CDR1 as MGHRA and CDR2 as YSYEKL. V was cut by 5 bases and J by 2 bases, with 16 bases left in between. The CDR3 covers 16 residues.

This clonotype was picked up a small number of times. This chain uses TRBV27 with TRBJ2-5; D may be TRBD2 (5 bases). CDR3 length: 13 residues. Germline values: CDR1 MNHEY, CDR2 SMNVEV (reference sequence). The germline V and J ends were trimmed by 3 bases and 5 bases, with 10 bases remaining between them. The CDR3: CASSFYRGETQYF. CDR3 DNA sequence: TGTGCCAGCAGTTTCTACAGAGGGGAGACCCAGTACTTC.

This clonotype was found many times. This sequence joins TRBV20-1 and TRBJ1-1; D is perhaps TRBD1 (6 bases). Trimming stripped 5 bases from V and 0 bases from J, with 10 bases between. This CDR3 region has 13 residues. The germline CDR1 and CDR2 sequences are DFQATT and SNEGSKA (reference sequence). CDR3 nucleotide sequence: TGCAGTGCTTCCGGGACACTGAACACTGAAGCTTTCTTT. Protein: CSASGTLNTEAFF.

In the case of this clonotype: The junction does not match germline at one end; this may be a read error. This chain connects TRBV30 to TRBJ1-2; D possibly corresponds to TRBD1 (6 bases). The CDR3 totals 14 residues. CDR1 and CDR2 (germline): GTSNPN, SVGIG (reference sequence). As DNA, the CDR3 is TGTGCCTGGAGTGCCCTCAGGGGAAACTGTGGCTACACCTTC. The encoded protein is CAWSALRGNCGYTF.

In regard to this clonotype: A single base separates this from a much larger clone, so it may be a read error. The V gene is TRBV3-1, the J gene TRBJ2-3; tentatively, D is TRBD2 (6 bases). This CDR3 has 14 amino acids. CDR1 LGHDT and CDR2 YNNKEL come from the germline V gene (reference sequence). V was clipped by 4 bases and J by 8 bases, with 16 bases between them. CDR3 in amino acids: CASSPSGGAPTQYF. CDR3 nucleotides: TGTGCCAGCAGCCCATCTGGCGGGGCCCCTACGCAGTATTTT.

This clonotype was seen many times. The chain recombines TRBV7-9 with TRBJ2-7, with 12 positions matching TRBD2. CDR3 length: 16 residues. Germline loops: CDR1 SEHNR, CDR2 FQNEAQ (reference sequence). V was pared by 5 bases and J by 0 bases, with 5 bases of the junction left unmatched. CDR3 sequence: CASSPKGLAGSYEQYF. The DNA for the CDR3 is TGTGCCAGCAGCCCTAAGGGACTAGCGGGCTCCTACGAGCAGTACTTC.

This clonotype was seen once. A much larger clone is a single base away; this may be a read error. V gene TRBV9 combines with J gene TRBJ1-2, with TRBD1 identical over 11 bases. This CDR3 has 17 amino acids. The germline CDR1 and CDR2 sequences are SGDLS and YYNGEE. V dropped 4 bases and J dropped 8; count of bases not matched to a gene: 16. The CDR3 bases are TGTGCCAGCAGCATAGAGGTCTTCGGACAGGGGGCGGGAGGCTACACCTTC. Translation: CASSIEVFGQGAGGYTF.

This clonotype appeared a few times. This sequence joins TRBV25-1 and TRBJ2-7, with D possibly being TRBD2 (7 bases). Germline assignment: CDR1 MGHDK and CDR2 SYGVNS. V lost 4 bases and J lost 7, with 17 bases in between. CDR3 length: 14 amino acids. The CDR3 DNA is TGTGCCAGCAGTGCCGGGGGGCCCACGGGAGAGCAGTACTTC. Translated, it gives CASSAGGPTGEQYF.